The rows below give T cell receptor beta chains drawn from one sample of a study of blood T cell repertoires in COVID-19. Profiled with immunoSEQ multiplex PCR; TCRdb holds only in-frame clones, not every one. Here the sample spans about 63,000 clones, 88% being singletons. The sample consisted of peripheral blood. The receptors were gathered from a human donor in a cohort sampled during active COVID-19. The CDR3 runs from the conserved cysteine through the conserved F or W. Fields, in order: D gene, clone size, V gene, J gene, CDR3 DNA, CDR3 protein. D genes are given only for firm matches. Expanded clones are given a class, and other clones once, few, many or no size at all.

D: TRBD1
size: NA
V: TRBV6-1
J: TRBJ2-5
DNA: TGTGCCAGCAGTGAAGACAGGGGGAACCAAGAGACCCAGTACTTC
CDR3: CASSEDRGNQETQYF

D: NA
size: NA
V: TRBV18
J: TRBJ1-2
DNA: TGTGCCAGCTTCACAAGTGGAGGAGGCTACACCTTC
CDR3: CASFTSGGGYTF

D: NA
size: once
V: TRBV11-2
J: TRBJ1-4
DNA: TGTGCCAGCAGCCCCAACCGACAGGTTTTTAATGAAAAACTGTTTTTT
CDR3: CASSPNRQVFNEKLFF

D: TRBD1
size: NA
V: TRBV7-8
J: TRBJ2-7
DNA: TGTGCCAGCAGCTCCGACAGGGGAAGGGTGCAGTACTTC
CDR3: CASSSDRGRVQYF

D: TRBD1
size: once
V: TRBV7-8
J: TRBJ2-5
DNA: TGTGCCAGCAGCCAAAACAGGGGACGGAGAGAGACCCAGTACTTC
CDR3: CASSQNRGRRETQYF

D: TRBD2
size: NA
V: TRBV4-1
J: TRBJ2-2
DNA: TGCGCCAGCAGCCCTAGCGGGACGTTGAACACCGGGGAGCTGTTTTTT
CDR3: CASSPSGTLNTGELFF

D: TRBD1
size: NA
V: TRBV18
J: TRBJ1-1
DNA: TGTGCCAGCTCACCACGACAGGGGGCTAACACTGAAGCTTTCTTT
CDR3: CASSPRQGANTEAFF

D: TRBD2
size: NA
V: TRBV6-5
J: TRBJ2-7
DNA: TGTGCCAGCAGGGGGACTAGCGGGTACGAGCAGTACTTC
CDR3: CASRGTSGYEQYF

D: NA
size: once
V: TRBV28
J: TRBJ2-1
DNA: TGTGCCAGCTTCCCTACGGGGAGAAGCTACAATGAGCAGTTCTTC
CDR3: CASFPTGRSYNEQFF

D: NA
size: once
V: TRBV3-1/TRBV3-2
J: TRBJ1-5
DNA: TGTGCCAGCAGCGCGGGACCGAATCAGCCCCAGCATTTT
CDR3: CASSAGPNQPQHF

D: NA
size: NA
V: TRBV29-1
J: TRBJ2-1
DNA: TGCAGCGTTTTCTCTGGGGGCATCTCCTACAATGAGCAGTTCTTC
CDR3: CSVFSGGISYNEQFF

D: TRBD1
size: NA
V: TRBV24-1
J: TRBJ1-5
DNA: TGTGCCACCAGTGACTCCACAGGGGGAGGGATTAAGCCCCAGCATTTT
CDR3: CATSDSTGGGIKPQHF

D: NA
size: NA
V: TRBV5-5
J: TRBJ1-2
DNA: TGTGCCAGCAGCTCTGGCGGGGAGGCCCGAGTCTATGGCTACACCTTC
CDR3: CASSSGGEARVYGYTF

D: NA
size: NA
V: TRBV19
J: TRBJ2-2
DNA: TGTGCCAGTACCTCGACAGATCGTATTTCCGGGGAGCTGTTTTTT
CDR3: CASTSTDRISGELFF

D: TRBD1
size: NA
V: TRBV28
J: TRBJ2-7
DNA: TGTGCCAGTCAAACCGGGACAGGTTACTACGAGCAGTACTTC
CDR3: CASQTGTGYYEQYF

D: NA
size: NA
V: TRBV9
J: TRBJ1-5
DNA: TGTGCCAGCAACACGGCGGGGGATAGCAATCAGCCCCAGCATTTT
CDR3: CASNTAGDSNQPQHF

D: NA
size: few
V: TRBV7-6
J: TRBJ2-2
DNA: TGTGCCAGCAGCTTAGGGAAGGGGGTCACCGGGGAGCTGTTTTTT
CDR3: CASSLGKGVTGELFF

D: NA
size: NA
V: TRBV6-6
J: TRBJ2-3
DNA: TGTGCCAGCAGACGGCAGGGGAACACAGATACGCAGTATTTT
CDR3: CASRRQGNTDTQYF

D: NA
size: NA
V: TRBV28
J: TRBJ1-1
DNA: TGTGCCAGCAGTTTATTAGCCGGCCGGGCTTTCTTT
CDR3: CASSLLAGRAFF

D: TRBD1
size: NA
V: TRBV28
J: TRBJ1-1
DNA: TGTGCCAGCAGTTTAGGGACAGGGGTTAACACTGAAGCTTTCTTT
CDR3: CASSLGTGVNTEAFF

D: TRBD1
size: once
V: TRBV7-8
J: TRBJ2-5
DNA: TGTGCCAGCAGCTGGACAGGGAGCCTCATGCAAGAGACCCAGTACTTC
CDR3: CASSWTGSLMQETQYF

D: NA
size: NA
V: TRBV18
J: TRBJ2-1
DNA: TGTGCCAGCTCAACCGCGCTTTACAATGAGCAGTTCTTC
CDR3: CASSTALYNEQFF

D: NA
size: NA
V: TRBV6-6
J: TRBJ1-1
DNA: TGTGCCAGCAATGACAGGTGGGACACTGAAGCTTTCTTT
CDR3: CASNDRWDTEAFF

D: TRBD1
size: NA
V: TRBV11-2
J: TRBJ2-7
DNA: TGTGCCAGCAGCTTAGGGACAGGGTGGTACGAGCAGTACTTC
CDR3: CASSLGTGWYEQYF

D: NA
size: NA
V: TRBV11-3
J: TRBJ2-7
DNA: TGTGCCAGCAGCGGACCCTCACAGGACGAGCAGTACTTC
CDR3: CASSGPSQDEQYF

D: NA
size: NA
V: TRBV5-1
J: TRBJ1-2
DNA: TGCGCCAGCAGCTTGGCGGGGAACTATGGCTACACCTTC
CDR3: CASSLAGNYGYTF

D: NA
size: NA
V: TRBV9
J: TRBJ2-5
DNA: TGTGCCAGCAGCGCCGAGGATTGGAGGGGGGGGACCCAGTACTTC
CDR3: CASSAEDWRGGTQYF

D: NA
size: once
V: TRBV5-6
J: TRBJ1-3
DNA: TGTGCCAGCAGCGAAATTAGCGGCTCTGGAAACACCATATATTTT
CDR3: CASSEISGSGNTIYF

D: NA
size: NA
V: TRBV30
J: TRBJ2-7
DNA: TGTGCCTGGAGGACTAAAGTTGCGGACTTCTACGAGCAGTACTTC
CDR3: CAWRTKVADFYEQYF

D: NA
size: NA
V: TRBV9
J: TRBJ2-5
DNA: TGTGCCAGCAGCCGGGACTTAAAAGAGACCCAGTACTTC
CDR3: CASSRDLKETQYF

D: TRBD1
size: NA
V: TRBV7-8
J: TRBJ1-2
DNA: TGTGCCAGCAGCTTAGCAGGGACAGGGCTTATTGGCTACACCTTC
CDR3: CASSLAGTGLIGYTF

D: NA
size: NA
V: TRBV6-2/TRBV6-3
J: TRBJ1-5
DNA: TGTGCCAGCAGTTTATCAGGGTTACGAGTTCAGCCCCAGCATTTT
CDR3: CASSLSGLRVQPQHF

D: NA
size: NA
V: TRBV30
J: TRBJ1-2
DNA: TGTGCCTGGAGAGGCGCGGTGTGGTATGGCTACACCTTC
CDR3: CAWRGAVWYGYTF

D: NA
size: NA
V: TRBV6-1
J: TRBJ1-2
DNA: TGTGCCAGCAGTGAAAATGGGGAGATTGGCTACACCTTC
CDR3: CASSENGEIGYTF

D: NA
size: NA
V: TRBV10-3
J: TRBJ2-7
DNA: TGTGCCTCGGGGGCTAGCGGCCCCTACGAGCAGTACTTC
CDR3: CASGASGPYEQYF

D: TRBD2
size: NA
V: TRBV2
J: TRBJ2-2
DNA: TGTGCCAGCAGAGTGAGGGGGACTAGCGGAGTGAACACCGGGGAGCTGTTTTTT
CDR3: CASRVRGTSGVNTGELFF

D: NA
size: once
V: TRBV27
J: TRBJ2-4
DNA: TGTGCCAGCAGTTTAGGTAGACAGGCCCTAGCCAAAAACATTCAGTACTTC
CDR3: CASSLGRQALAKNIQYF

D: NA
size: NA
V: TRBV6-6
J: TRBJ2-7
DNA: TGTGCCAGCAGTTACTCGCCAGGGCCCTCCTACGAGCAGTACTTC
CDR3: CASSYSPGPSYEQYF

D: NA
size: once
V: TRBV10-1
J: TRBJ2-2
DNA: TGCGCCGGGCACCCCAAGGATTGTCGGGAGCTGTTTTTT
CDR3: CAGHPKDCRELFF

D: TRBD1
size: NA
V: TRBV7-2
J: TRBJ2-1
DNA: TGTGCCAGCAGCCTAATGGGACAGGGGGCCAATGAGCAGTTCTTC
CDR3: CASSLMGQGANEQFF

D: NA
size: NA
V: TRBV5-1
J: TRBJ1-2
DNA: TGCGCCAGCAGGGGAGTCGTTTTTGGCTACACCTTC
CDR3: CASRGVVFGYTF

D: NA
size: NA
V: TRBV4-1
J: TRBJ1-1
DNA: TGCGCCAGCAGACTACAGGGAGGGGGCACTGAAGCTTTCTTT
CDR3: CASRLQGGGTEAFF

D: TRBD2
size: NA
V: TRBV7-6
J: TRBJ2-7
DNA: TGTGCCAGCAGTGGGGGACTAGCCTCTTCCCGGGGCGAGCAGTACTTC
CDR3: CASSGGLASSRGEQYF

D: TRBD1
size: NA
V: TRBV19
J: TRBJ1-2
DNA: TGTGCCACCGTGACCTGGGGACAGGGGCCCGGCTACACCTTC
CDR3: CATVTWGQGPGYTF